Presented here are 13 T cell receptor beta chains from one specimen sequenced in a study of CD8 T cells in Susac syndrome. Reverse transcription of roughly 0.45 to 1 ug RNA used random hexamers. TCRdb re-derived calls from the immunoSEQ multiplex PCR reads in MiXCR, one entry per CDR3 protein. Of some 120,000 distinct CDR3 sequences in the sample, over 90% were seen once. The sequencing input was CD8+ T cells from PBMCs. The receptors originated from a human donor with multiple sclerosis.

V and J are TRBV3-1 and TRBJ2-1; D perhaps matches TRBD2 (5 bases). Trimming removed 4 bases at V and 4 bases at J, with 14 bases between. Germline loops: CDR1 LGHDT, CDR2 YNNKEL (reference sequence). This CDR3 is 15 amino acids long. The CDR3: CASSPGLAGYNEQFF. For the CDR3, the DNA is TGTGCCAGCAGCCCAGGTCTAGCCGGATACAATGAGCAGTTCTTC.

This chain joins TRBV6-2 or TRBV6-3 and TRBJ2-1; 15 nucleotides agree with TRBD2. CDR1 is MNHEY and CDR2 is SVGEGT in the germline V gene. The CDR3 runs to 20 residues. J gave up 6 bases and V 0 bases, and 12 bases lay outside the gene matches. The CDR3 loop is CASSYSPTGLAGGPSNEQFF. The CDR3 bases are TGTGCCAGCAGTTACTCCCCTACAGGACTAGCGGGGGGGCCTTCCAATGAGCAGTTCTTC.

This rearrangement joins TRBV7-2 to TRBJ1-6, with 9 bases lining up with TRBD1. The CDR3 runs 17 residues. CDR1 and CDR2 from the germline V gene are SGHTA and FQGNSA. With V trimmed by 3 bases and J by 9 bases, 12 bases remained unmatched. DNA for the CDR3: TGTGCCAGCAGCTTCCCGCACTCACAGGGGGCCGGTTCACCCCTCCACTTT. It codes for CASSFPHSQGAGSPLHF.

A single count supports this clonotype. The chain links TRBV6-1 to TRBJ2-2; 8 bases are a match to TRBD2. J lost 2 bases, V lost 0 bases, and 5 bases had no gene match. CDR3 length equals 17 residues. From germline, CDR1 is MNHNS and CDR2 SASEGT. CDR3 loop: CASSEAPGGGNTGELFF. CDR3 DNA: TGTGCCAGCAGTGAAGCCCCGGGGGGGGGTAACACCGGGGAGCTGTTTTTT.

This chain uses TRBV6-5 with TRBJ2-3, with 7 bases that match TRBD2. CDR1 MNHEY and CDR2 SVGAGI come from the germline V gene. After removal of 5 bases from V and 11 bases from J, the junction contained 13 bases not matched to a gene. The CDR3 has 14 amino acids. The DNA of the CDR3 is TGTGCCAGCAGTATTGGGGGGGGTGCCGCCGGGCAGTATTTT. Its protein is CASSIGGGAAGQYF.

CDR3 in DNA: TGTGCCAGCAGCGCAACTAGCGGGATTTCGAATGAGCAGTTCTTC. It yields the protein CASSATSGISNEQFF. The rearrangement uses TRBV13 and TRBJ2-1; 10 bases map to TRBD2. Looked up from germline, CDR1 is PRHDT and CDR2 is FYEKMQ (reference sequence). The CDR3 sequence is 15 residues long. J was trimmed by 7 bases and V by 5 bases; bases with no gene match: 8. Using reference TRBV13 and TRBJ2-1 for the parts outside the CDR3, the full variable domain is AAGVIQSPRHLIKEKRETATLKCYPIPRHDTVYWYQQGPGQDPQFLISFYEKMQSDKGSIPDRFSAQQFSDYHSELNMSSLELGDSALYFCASSATSGISNEQFFGPGTRLTVL.

This sequence joins TRBV6-1 and TRBJ2-5; D not certain. Trimming removed 1 base from V and 0 bases from J, with 9 bases in between. The CDR3 covers 15 residues. CDR1 and CDR2 (germline): MNHNS, SASEGT. The CDR3 protein is CASSEDMGYQETQYF. The CDR3 nucleotides read TGTGCCAGCAGTGAAGATATGGGCTACCAAGAGACCCAGTACTTC.

This clonotype came up once. The CDR3 loop reads CASSDGTRDTEAFF. CDR3 nucleotide sequence: TGCGCCAGCAGCGACGGGACGAGGGACACTGAAGCTTTCTTT. The chain recombines TRBV4-1 with TRBJ1-1, with TRBD1 as a possible D gene (5 bases). Deletions cut 5 bases from V and 3 bases from J, with 13 bases between. The CDR3 is 14 amino acids. CDR1 and CDR2 (germline): MGHRA, YSYEKL.

The J gene is TRBJ2-7, the V gene TRBV6-1, with D hard to call. The CDR3 has 13 amino acids. Germline V gene data show CDR1 as MNHNS and CDR2 as SASEGT. The V and J ends lost 8 bases and 2 bases respectively, with 13 bases between them. The CDR3 DNA reads as TGTGCCAGCCCCAACTACTCAGCCTACGAGCAGTACGTC. Its translation: CASPNYSAYEQYV.

The chain combines TRBV4-1 with TRBJ2-5, with 7 bases aligning to TRBD1. In germline, CDR1 is MGHRA, CDR2 YSYEKL. This CDR3 has 15 residues. V shed 2 bases and J 2 bases; nucleotides not matched to a gene: 5. The CDR3 DNA is TGCGCCAGCAGCCAAACTAGGGGGCATCAAGAGACCCAGTACTTC. The encoded protein is CASSQTRGHQETQYF.

V is TRBV11-3 and J is TRBJ2-1, with TRBD2 identical over 8 bases. Germline assignment: CDR1 SGHNT and CDR2 YENEEA. The CDR3 has 15 amino acids. The junction had 10 bases not matched to a gene; V was cut back by 5 bases and J by 7 bases. The DNA of the CDR3 is TGTGCCAGCAGCCCTTTTTCCGGACTAGCTAATGAGCAGTTCTTC. Protein sequence: CASSPFSGLANEQFF.

The genes are TRBV4-1 and TRBJ1-2; D uncertain. V was pared by 0 bases and J by 2 bases, with 13 bases between. The length of the CDR3 is 16 residues. CDR1 MGHRA and CDR2 YSYEKL come from the germline V gene. DNA for the CDR3: TGCGCCAGCAGCCAAGATCTTTCGGGTTTGAACTATGGCTACACCTTC. Its translation is CASSQDLSGLNYGYTF.

The rearrangement joins TRBV13 to TRBJ2-7; a possible D gene is TRBD1 (6 bases). Germline CDR1 is PRHDT and CDR2 is FYEKMQ (reference sequence). Deletions cut 5 bases from V and 1 base from J, with 9 bases between. The CDR3 covers 13 residues. The CDR3 is CASSVGQSYEQYF. The CDR3 coding sequence is TGTGCCAGCAGCGTCGGACAGTCCTACGAGCAGTACTTC.